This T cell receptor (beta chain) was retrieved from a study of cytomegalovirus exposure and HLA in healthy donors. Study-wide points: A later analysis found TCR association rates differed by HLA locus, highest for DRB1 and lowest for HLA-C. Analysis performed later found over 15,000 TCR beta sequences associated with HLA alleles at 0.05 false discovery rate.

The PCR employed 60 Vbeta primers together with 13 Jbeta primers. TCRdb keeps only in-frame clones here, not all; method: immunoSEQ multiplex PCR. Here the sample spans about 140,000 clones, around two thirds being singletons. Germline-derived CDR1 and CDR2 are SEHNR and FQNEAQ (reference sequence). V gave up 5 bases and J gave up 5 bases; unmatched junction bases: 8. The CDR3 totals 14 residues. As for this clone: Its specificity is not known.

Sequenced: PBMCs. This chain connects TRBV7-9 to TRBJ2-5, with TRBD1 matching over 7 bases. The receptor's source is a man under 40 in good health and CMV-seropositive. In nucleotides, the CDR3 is TGTGCCAGCAGCCCGGGGAGACAGGGTGAGACCCAGTACTTC. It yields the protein CASSPGRQGETQYF. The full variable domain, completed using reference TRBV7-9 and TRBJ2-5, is DTGVSQNPRHKITKRGQNVTFRCDPISEHNRLYWYRQTLGQGPEFLTYFQNEAQLEKSRLLSDRFSAERPKGSFSTLEIQRTEQGDSAMYLCASSPGRQGETQYFGPGTRLLVL.